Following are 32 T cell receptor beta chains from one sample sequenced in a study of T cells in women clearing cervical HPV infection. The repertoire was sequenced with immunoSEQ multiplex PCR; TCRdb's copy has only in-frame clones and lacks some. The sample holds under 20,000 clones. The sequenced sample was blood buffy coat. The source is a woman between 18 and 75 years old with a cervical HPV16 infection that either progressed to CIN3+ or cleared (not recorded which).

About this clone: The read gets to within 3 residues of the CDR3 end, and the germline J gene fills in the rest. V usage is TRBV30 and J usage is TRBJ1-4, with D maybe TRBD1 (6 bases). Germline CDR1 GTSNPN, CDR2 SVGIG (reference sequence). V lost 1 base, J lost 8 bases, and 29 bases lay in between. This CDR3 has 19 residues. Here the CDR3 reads CAWSGRPILGGREGEKLFF. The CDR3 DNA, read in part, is TGTGCCTGGAGTGGCCGACCAATACTCGGGGGGCGAGAAGGGGAAAAA.

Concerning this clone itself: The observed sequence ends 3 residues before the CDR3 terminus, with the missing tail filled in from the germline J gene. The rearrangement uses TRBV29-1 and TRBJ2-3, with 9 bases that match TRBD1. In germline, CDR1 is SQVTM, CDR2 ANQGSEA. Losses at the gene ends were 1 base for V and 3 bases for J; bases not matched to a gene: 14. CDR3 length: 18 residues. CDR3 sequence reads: CSVEGGGFGQGITDTQYF. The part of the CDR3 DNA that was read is TGCAGCGTTGAAGGCGGGGGTTTCGGACAGGGGATAACAGATACG.

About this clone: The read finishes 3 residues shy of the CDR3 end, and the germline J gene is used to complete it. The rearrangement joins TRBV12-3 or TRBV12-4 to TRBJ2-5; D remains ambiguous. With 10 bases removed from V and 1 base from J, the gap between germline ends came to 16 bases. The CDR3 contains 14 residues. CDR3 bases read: TGTGCCACTTCGACCGTCAGCGCCCAAGAGACC. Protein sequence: CATSTVSAQET. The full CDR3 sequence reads CATSTVSAQETQYF.

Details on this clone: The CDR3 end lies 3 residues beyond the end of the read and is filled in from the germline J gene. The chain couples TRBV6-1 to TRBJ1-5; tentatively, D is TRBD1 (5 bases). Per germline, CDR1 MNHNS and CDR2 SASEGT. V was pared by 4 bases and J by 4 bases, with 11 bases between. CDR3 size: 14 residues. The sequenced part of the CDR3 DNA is TGTGCCAGCAGTGCGCAGGGCGAAAATCAGCCC. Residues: CASSAQGENQP. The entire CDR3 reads CASSAQGENQPQHF.

The covered CDR3 bases are TGTGCCAGCAGTTATACTAGCGGGAATGAG. It translates to CASSYTSGNE. The CDR3 reads in full as CASSYTSGNEQFF. This chain uses TRBV7-2 with TRBJ2-1; 9 nucleotides agree with TRBD2. Read sequence stops 3 residues before the CDR3 end, and the germline J gene provides the missing end. Germline V gene lookup returns CDR1 SGHTA and CDR2 FQGNSA. The V segment lost 6 bases and the J segment 7 bases; nucleotides outside the gene matches: 4. CDR3 length equals 13 residues. The variable domain in full, with the rest retrieved from reference TRBV7-2 and TRBJ2-1, is GAGVSQSPSNKVTEKGKDVELRCDPISGHTALYWYRQSLGQGLEFLIYFQGNSAPDKSGLPSDRFSAERTGGSVSTLTIQRTQQEDSAVYLCASSYTSGNEQFFGPGTRLTVL.

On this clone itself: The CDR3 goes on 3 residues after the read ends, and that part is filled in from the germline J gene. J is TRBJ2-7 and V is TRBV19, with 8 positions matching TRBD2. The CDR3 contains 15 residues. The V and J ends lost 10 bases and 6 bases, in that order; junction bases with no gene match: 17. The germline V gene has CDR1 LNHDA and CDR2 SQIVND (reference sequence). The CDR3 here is CATQVGGSGAGEQYF. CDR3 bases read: TGTGCCACCCAGGTTGGAGGTAGCGGGGCGGGCGAG.

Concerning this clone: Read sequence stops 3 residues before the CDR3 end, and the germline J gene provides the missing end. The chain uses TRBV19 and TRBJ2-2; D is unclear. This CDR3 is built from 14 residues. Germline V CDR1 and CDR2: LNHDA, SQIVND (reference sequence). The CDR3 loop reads CASSIKFGPSPLFF. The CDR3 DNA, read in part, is TGTGCCAGTAGTATAAAGTTTGGCCCTTCACCG.

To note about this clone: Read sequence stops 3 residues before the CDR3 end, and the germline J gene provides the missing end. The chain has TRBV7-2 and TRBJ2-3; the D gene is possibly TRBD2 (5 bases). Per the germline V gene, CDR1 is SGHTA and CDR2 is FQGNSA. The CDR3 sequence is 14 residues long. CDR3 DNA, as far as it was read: TGTGCCAGCAGCTCTCCGGCCCCCGGGGAGACG. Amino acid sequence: CASSSPAPGET. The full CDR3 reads CASSSPAPGETQYF.

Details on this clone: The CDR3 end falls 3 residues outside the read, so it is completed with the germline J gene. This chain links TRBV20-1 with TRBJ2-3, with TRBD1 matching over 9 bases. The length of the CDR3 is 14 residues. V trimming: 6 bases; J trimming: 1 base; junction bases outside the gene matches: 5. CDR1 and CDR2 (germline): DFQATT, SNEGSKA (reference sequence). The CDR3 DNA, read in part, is TGCAGTGCCCCGGGGGACAGGGGCACAGATACG. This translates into CSAPGDRGTDT. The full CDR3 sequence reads CSAPGDRGTDTQYF.

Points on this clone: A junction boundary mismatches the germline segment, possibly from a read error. The sequenced part of the CDR3 DNA is TGTGCCAGCCGGGGGGCAGAGACG. It codes for CASRGAET. The whole CDR3 reads CASRGAETQYF. The rearrangement uses TRBV2 and TRBJ2-3; D is perhaps TRBD2 (7 bases). The read terminates 3 residues ahead of where the CDR3 ends, so the germline J gene completes it. The germline CDR1 and CDR2 sequences are SNHLY and FYNNEI. The CDR3 length is 11 residues.

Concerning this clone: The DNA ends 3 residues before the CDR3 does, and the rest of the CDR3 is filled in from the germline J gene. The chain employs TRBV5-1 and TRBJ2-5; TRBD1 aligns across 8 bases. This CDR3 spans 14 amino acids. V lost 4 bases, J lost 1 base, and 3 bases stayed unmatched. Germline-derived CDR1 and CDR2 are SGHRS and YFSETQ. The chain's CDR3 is CASSLDRGQETQYF. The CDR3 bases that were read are TGCGCCAGCAGCCTTGACAGGGGCCAAGAGACC.

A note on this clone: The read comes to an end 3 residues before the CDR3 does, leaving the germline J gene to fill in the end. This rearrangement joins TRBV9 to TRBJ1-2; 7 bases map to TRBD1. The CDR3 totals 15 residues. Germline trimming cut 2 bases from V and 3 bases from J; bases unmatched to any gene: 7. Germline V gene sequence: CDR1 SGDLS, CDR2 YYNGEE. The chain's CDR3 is CASSVDTGEYYGYTF. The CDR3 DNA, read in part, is TGTGCCAGCAGCGTCGATACAGGGGAGTACTATGGC.

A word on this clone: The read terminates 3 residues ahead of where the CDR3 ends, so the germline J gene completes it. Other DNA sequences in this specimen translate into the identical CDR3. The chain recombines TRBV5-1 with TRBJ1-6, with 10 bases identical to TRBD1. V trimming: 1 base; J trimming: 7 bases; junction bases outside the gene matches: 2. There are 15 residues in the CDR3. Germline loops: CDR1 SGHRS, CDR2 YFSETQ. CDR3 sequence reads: CASSLTGQGNSPLHF. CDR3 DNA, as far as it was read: TGCGCCAGCAGCTTGACGGGACAGGGGAATTCACCC.

CDR3 in amino acids: CAWSGPGGGYNSPLHF. CDR3 DNA, as far as it was read: TGTGCCTGGAGTGGACCAGGCGGGGGTTATAATTCACCC. V and J are TRBV30 and TRBJ1-6; D possibly corresponds to TRBD1 (5 bases). The read finishes 3 residues shy of the CDR3 end, and the germline J gene is used to complete it. V was cut by 1 base and J by 4 bases, with 14 bases left in between. Germline values: CDR1 GTSNPN, CDR2 SVGIG (reference sequence). This CDR3 region has 16 residues.

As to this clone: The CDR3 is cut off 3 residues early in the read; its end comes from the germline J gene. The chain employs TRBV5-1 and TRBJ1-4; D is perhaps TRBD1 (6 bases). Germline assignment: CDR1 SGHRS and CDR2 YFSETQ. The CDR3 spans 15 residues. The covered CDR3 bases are TGCGCCAGCAGCTTGGACACAGGGAATTCATCACCA. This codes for CASSLDTGNSSP. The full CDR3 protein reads CASSLDTGNSSPLFF.

The DNA read from the CDR3 is TGTGCCAGCTCCCGGGGTTCTAATGAAAAG. Translation gives CASSRGSNEK. Given in full, the CDR3 is CASSRGSNEKLFF. V gene TRBV18 combines with J gene TRBJ2-2; D possibly corresponds to TRBD2 (5 bases). The read halts 3 residues ahead of the CDR3 end, with the missing end drawn from the germline J gene. The CDR3 length is 13 residues. In germline, CDR1 is KGHSH, CDR2 LQKENI.

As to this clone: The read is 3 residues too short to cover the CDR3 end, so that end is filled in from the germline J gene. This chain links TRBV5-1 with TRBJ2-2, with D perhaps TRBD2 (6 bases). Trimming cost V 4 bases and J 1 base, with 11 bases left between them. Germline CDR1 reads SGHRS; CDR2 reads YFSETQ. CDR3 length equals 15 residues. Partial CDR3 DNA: TGCGCCAGCAGCCCCGGGACTTTGAACACCGGGGAG. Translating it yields CASSPGTLNTGE. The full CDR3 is CASSPGTLNTGELFF.

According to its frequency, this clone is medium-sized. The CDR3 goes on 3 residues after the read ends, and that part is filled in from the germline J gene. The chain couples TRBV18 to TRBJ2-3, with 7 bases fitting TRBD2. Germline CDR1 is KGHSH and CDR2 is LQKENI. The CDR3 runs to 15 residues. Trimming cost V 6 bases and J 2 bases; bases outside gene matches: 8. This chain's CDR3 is CASSPYGGNTDTQYF. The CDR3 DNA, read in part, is TGTGCCAGCTCCCCATACGGGGGGAACACAGATACG.

The chain's CDR3 is CASSRDTGELFF. The CDR3 bases that were read are TGTGCCAGCAGCCGTGACACCGGGGAG. The chain couples TRBV7-2 to TRBJ2-2; D unclear. The read gets to within 3 residues of the CDR3 end, and the germline J gene fills in the rest. There are 12 residues in the CDR3. Germline V CDR1 and CDR2: SGHTA, FQGNSA. V was shortened by 5 bases and J by 3 bases, with 4 bases between the two germline ends.

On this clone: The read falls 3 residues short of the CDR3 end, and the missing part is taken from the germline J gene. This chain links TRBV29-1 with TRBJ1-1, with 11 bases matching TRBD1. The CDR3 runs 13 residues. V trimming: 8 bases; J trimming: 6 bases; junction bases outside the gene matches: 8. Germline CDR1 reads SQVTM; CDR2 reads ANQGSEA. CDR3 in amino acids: CSFTGTGGSEAFF. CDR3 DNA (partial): TGCAGCTTCACCGGGACAGGGGGTTCTGAA.

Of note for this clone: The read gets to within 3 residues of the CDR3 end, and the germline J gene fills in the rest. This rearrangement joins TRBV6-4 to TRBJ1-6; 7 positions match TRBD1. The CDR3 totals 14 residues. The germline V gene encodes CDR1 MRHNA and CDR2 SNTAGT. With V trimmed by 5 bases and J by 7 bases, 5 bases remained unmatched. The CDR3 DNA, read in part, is TGTGCCAGCAGTAGATCAGGGGGGAATTCACCC. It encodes CASSRSGGNSP. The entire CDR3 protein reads CASSRSGGNSPLHF.

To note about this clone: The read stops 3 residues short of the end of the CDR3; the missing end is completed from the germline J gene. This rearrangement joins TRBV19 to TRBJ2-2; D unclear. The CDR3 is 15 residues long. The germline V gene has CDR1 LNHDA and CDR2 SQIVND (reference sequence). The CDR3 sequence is CASSPAPATNEKLFF. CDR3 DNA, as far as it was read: TGTGCCAGTAGTCCCGCCCCCGCAACTAATGAAAAG.

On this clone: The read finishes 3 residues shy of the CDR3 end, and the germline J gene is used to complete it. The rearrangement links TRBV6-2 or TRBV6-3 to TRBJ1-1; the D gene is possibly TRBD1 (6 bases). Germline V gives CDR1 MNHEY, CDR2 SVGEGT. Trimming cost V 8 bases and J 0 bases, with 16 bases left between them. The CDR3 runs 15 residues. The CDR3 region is CASGQGSFMNTEAFF. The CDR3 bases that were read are TGTGCCAGCGGTCAGGGGTCCTTCATGAACACTGAA.

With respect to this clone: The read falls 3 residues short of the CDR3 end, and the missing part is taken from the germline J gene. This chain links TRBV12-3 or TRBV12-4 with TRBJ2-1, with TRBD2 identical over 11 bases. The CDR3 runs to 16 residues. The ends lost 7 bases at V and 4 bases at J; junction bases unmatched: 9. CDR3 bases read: TGTGCCAGCATTCTAGGACTAGCGGGTCAGTACAATGAG. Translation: CASILGLAGQYNE. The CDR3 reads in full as CASILGLAGQYNEQFF.

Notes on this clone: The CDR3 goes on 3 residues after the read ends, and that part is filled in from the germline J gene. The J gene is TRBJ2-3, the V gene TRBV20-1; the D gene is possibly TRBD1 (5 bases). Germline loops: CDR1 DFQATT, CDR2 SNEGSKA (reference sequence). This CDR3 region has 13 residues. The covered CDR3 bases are TGCAGTGCTACCTCAGGGTACCAAGAGACG. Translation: CSATSGYQET. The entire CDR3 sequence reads CSATSGYQETQYF.

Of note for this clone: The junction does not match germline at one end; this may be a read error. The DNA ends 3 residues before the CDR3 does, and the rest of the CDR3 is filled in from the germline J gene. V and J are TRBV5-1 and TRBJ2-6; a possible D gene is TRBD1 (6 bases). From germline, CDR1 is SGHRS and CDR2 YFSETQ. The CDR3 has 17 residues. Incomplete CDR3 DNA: TGCGCCAGCAGCTTGGTTGGAACAGGGTCTGGAGCCAACGTC. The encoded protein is CASSLVGTGSGANV. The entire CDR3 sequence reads CASSLVGTGSGANVLTF.

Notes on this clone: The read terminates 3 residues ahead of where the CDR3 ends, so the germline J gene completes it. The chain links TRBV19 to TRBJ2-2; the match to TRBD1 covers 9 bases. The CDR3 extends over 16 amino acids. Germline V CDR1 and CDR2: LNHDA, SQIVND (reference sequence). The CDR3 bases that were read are TGTGCCAGTACCAACACAGGGGGCAAGGATAATTCACCG. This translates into CASTNTGGKDNSP. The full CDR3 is CASTNTGGKDNSPLFF. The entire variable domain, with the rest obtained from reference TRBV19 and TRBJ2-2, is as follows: DGGITQSPKYLFRKEGQNVTLSCEQNLNHDAMYWYRQDPGQGLRLIYYSQIVNDFQKGDIAEGYSVSREKKESFPLTVTSAQKNPTAFYLCASTNTGGKDNSPLFFGEGSRLTVL.

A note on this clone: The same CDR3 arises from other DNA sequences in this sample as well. The CDR3 protein is CASSAGGVTGNTIYF. The CDR3 DNA, read in part, is TGTGCCAGCAGCGCAGGGGGCGTCACTGGAAACACC. V is TRBV7-2 and J is TRBJ1-3, with TRBD1 matching 8 bases. The sequenced fragment ends 3 residues before the CDR3 boundary, so the rest is inferred from the germline J gene. The ends lost 5 bases at V and 2 bases at J; junction bases unmatched: 5. The CDR3 contains 15 residues. Per the germline V gene, CDR1 is SGHTA and CDR2 is FQGNSA. Filled out from reference TRBV7-2 and TRBJ1-3, the complete variable domain reads GAGVSQSPSNKVTEKGKDVELRCDPISGHTALYWYRQSLGQGLEFLIYFQGNSAPDKSGLPSDRFSAERTGGSVSTLTIQRTQQEDSAVYLCASSAGGVTGNTIYFGEGSWLTVV.

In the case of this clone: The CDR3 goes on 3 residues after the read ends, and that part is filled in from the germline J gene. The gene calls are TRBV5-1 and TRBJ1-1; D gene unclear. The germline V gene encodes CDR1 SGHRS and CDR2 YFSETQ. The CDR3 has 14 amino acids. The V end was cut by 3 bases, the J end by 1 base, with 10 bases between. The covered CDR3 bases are TGCGCCAGCAGCTCCGGACTAGGGAACACTGAA. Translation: CASSSGLGNTE. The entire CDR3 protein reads CASSSGLGNTEAFF.

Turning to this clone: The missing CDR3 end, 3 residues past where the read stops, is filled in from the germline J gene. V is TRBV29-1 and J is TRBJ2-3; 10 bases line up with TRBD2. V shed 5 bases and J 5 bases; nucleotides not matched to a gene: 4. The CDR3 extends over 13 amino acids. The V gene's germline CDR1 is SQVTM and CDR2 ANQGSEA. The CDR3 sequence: CSVLAGVGDTQYF. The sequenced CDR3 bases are TGCAGCGTTCTAGCGGGGGTTGGAGATACG.

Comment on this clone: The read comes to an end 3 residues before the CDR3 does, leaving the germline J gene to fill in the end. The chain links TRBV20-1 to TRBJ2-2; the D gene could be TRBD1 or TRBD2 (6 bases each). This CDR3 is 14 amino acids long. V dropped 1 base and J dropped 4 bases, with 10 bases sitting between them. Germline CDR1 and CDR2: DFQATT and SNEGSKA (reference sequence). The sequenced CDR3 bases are TGCAGTGCTAGAGCCAGGGGAGGCACCGGGGAG. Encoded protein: CSARARGGTGE. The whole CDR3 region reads CSARARGGTGELFF.

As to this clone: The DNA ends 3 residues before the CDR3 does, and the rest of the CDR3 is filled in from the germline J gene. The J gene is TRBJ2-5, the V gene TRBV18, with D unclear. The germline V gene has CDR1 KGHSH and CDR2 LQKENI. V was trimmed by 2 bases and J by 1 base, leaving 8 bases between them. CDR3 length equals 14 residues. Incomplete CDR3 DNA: TGTGCCAGCTCACCATCGCAGGCCCAAGAGACC. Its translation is CASSPSQAQET. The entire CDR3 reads CASSPSQAQETQYF.